Listed below are T cell receptor beta chains from one sample, sequenced in a study of blood T cells in healthy people across ages. TCRdb itself ran the 5' RACE reads through MiXCR, one entry per CDR3 protein. This sample has about 680,000 distinct CDR3 sequences, with over 45% found just once. The source material was blood. The origin of the receptors is an older woman in good health. Each CDR3 is given with its conserved first and last residue. A D gene is named only where the DNA matches it firmly. Clone size, where shown, is once, few, many, or a class for clones that have expanded.

clone_size | j_call | d_call | v_call | cdr3_nt | cdr3_aa
- | TRBJ2-7 | TRBD1 | TRBV2 | TGTGCCAGCAATGCCGGGACAGGCTTTGGGGAGCAGTACTTC | CASNAGTGFGEQYF
- | TRBJ2-1 | TRBD2 | TRBV20-1 | TGCAGTGCCCAAGGGGCTAGCGGGAGAGGATCCTACAATGAGCAGTTCTTC | CSAQGASGRGSYNEQFF
few | TRBJ2-7 | TRBD1 | TRBV6-5 | TGTGCCAGCAGCCAGGGGGTAAAACACTACGAGCAGTACTTC | CASSQGVKHYEQYF
- | TRBJ2-5 | TRBD1 | TRBV2 | TGTGCCAGCATTATGAACAGGGGTGGAGAGACCCAGTACTTC | CASIMNRGGETQYF
- | TRBJ2-7 | - | TRBV29-1 | TGCAGCGTTGTGTTACAGGACTGGAAGTCCTACGAGCAGTACTTC | CSVVLQDWKSYEQYF
- | TRBJ2-1 | - | TRBV20-1 | TGCAGTGCCCAACTAGTTATGAATGAGCAGTTCTTC | CSAQLVMNEQFF
- | TRBJ2-1 | TRBD2 | TRBV20-1 | TGCAGTGCTAGGGAACCTAGCGGGGCCTCCTACAATGAGCAGTTCTTC | CSAREPSGASYNEQFF
few | TRBJ2-1 | TRBD1 | TRBV29-1 | TGCAGCGCCGCGAAGGGGGCGGGTTACAATGAGCAGTTCTTC | CSAAKGAGYNEQFF
- | TRBJ2-1 | TRBD2 | TRBV29-1 | TGCAGCGTTGTGACTAGCGGGGTCTACAATGAGCAGTTCTTC | CSVVTSGVYNEQFF
few | TRBJ2-5 | - | TRBV16 | TGTGCCAGCAGCCAATCTTACGTCGAGACCCAGTACTTC | CASSQSYVETQYF
- | TRBJ1-2 | TRBD1 | TRBV4-3 | TGCGCCAGCAGCCAAGATATCTGGGCCTCCACAGGGGCCTATGGCTACACCTTC | CASSQDIWASTGAYGYTF
- | TRBJ2-1 | TRBD2 | TRBV6-6 | TGTGCCAGCAGTTACTCGGGGGAGGGCCCCGGTGAGCAGTTCTTC | CASSYSGEGPGEQFF
- | TRBJ2-7 | - | TRBV18 | TGTGCCAGCTCACCACTTTTAGGGGACGAGCAGTACTTC | CASSPLLGDEQYF
- | TRBJ2-5 | - | TRBV20-1 | TGCAGTGCTAGACGGATGGCAGATCAAGAGACCCAGTACTTC | CSARRMADQETQYF
few | TRBJ1-4 | TRBD1 | TRBV2 | TGTGCCAGCATACAGGGGATGGCAACTAATGAAAAACTGTTTTTT | CASIQGMATNEKLFF
once | TRBJ2-5 | TRBD2 | TRBV29-1 | TGCGGCGTTGGGTCTCCTAGCGGGGCGGTAGTGGCCCAGTACTTC | CGVGSPSGAVVAQYF
- | TRBJ2-1 | - | TRBV18 | TGTGCTAGCTCGCCATTCCTTGGTGAGCAGTTCTTC | CASSPFLGEQFF
- | TRBJ2-7 | TRBD2 | TRBV6-6 | TGTGCCGGCAGTTACCGGGCGGGAGGGCCCCGCGAGCAGTACTTC | CAGSYRAGGPREQYF
- | TRBJ2-7 | - | TRBV15 | TGTGCCACCAGCAGAGTGCGTGGGCCAGGCAACGAGCAGTACTTC | CATSRVRGPGNEQYF
- | TRBJ1-1 | - | TRBV20-1 | TGCAGTGCCTATTACGGAGGCATGAACACTGAAGCTTTCTTT | CSAYYGGMNTEAFF
- | TRBJ2-1 | TRBD2 | TRBV4-3 | TGCGCCAGCAGCCAAGATAGCGGGAGGTGTAATGAGCAGTTCTTC | CASSQDSGRCNEQFF
- | TRBJ2-1 | - | TRBV10-3 | TGTGCCATCAGTGAGTCAACAGATCGCGAGCAGTTCTTC | CAISESTDREQFF
- | TRBJ2-1 | - | TRBV28 | TGTGCCAGCAGTCGAGGGGGGGTGTTCAACAATGAGCAGTTCTTC | CASSRGGVFNNEQFF
- | TRBJ2-7 | - | TRBV7-6 | TGTGCCAGCAGCCCAACCCCAGGAACCTACGAGCAGTACTTC | CASSPTPGTYEQYF
- | TRBJ2-3 | TRBD2 | TRBV9 | TGTGCCAGCAGCACTCGACTAGCGGGAGGAGATACGCAGTATTTT | CASSTRLAGGDTQYF